This entry is about one T cell receptor (beta chain). There is no known antigen for this receptor. Within one base of it there is no much larger clone, and no base qualities were kept. From its cysteine to its phenylalanine, the CDR3 spans 12 amino acids. Only the CDR3 region is kept as DNA, spanning 36 bases read in frame from base 1. V lost 11 bases and J lost 2 bases; the stretch between them is 12 bases long. The germline V gene yields MNHEY for CDR1 and SVGAGI for CDR2. Explained via the paper, the time point label denotes: baseline before first vaccination. Samples from vaccinated people were obtained from the UK trials COV001 and COV002, which included a single-blind randomized controlled phase 2/3 trial of AZD1222 (ChAdOx1 nCoV-19) in healthy adults. For TCRbeta chain sequencing, PBMC samples were collected from trial participants at day 0 and at day 28 after the second dose. The CDR3 regions of human TCRbeta chains were analyzed by immunosequencing. Per the authors' processing: TCRs in the repertoires were matched against a reference library of SARS-CoV-2-specific TCRs that had been generated with the MIRA antigen-specificity platform. Breadth was defined as the fraction of unique TCRs that were SARS-CoV-2-associated, and depth was defined as the fraction of total T cells that were SARS-CoV-2-associated. Using the MIRA data, every spike-specific TCR was mapped to the spike region that the TCR reacted to and assigned to either a CD4 or a CD8 class. Log10-transformed breadth and depth values were compared by one-way ANOVA with Sidak's multiple comparisons tests. In its TCRdb copy, this immuneACCESS table keeps in-frame sequences only and misses some clones. Where compared with another copy, unresolved V genes explain less than half of these, and the others have no known cause. The V and J calls and clone size are taken from that table; D and trimming were inferred from the DNA. The table for this sample lists more than 85,000 clones; roughly nine tenths of them were counted only once. 16% of the sample goes to the ten largest clones.

The data originate from a study of T cell responses to AZD1222 COVID-19 vaccine (dated by TCRdb to 2020 to 2023). Looking at the study overall: AZD1222 recipients with second doses at about 4 weeks or about 12 weeks were pooled, because spike-specific TCR depth and breadth did not differ between schedules. Trial participants were enrolled by age into 18-55, 56-69 and 70-plus year subgroups, with roughly 150, 30 and 60 TCR-sequenced participants respectively. TCR sequencing was performed for 230 to 250 trial participants, of whom approximately 200 were given two doses of AZD1222 and around 26 were given two doses of MenACWY control vaccine. The paper's findings and limits, for the study overall: Conclusions about previously exposed vaccinees are limited because only 6 or 7 AZD1222 recipients were SARS-CoV-2 seropositive at baseline. After two AZD1222 doses, spike-specific TCR breadth and depth were significantly higher than at day 0 and than in MenACWY recipients. The 56-69-year group was small, and its depth increase did not reach significance, likely because of low power. Participants were mostly white British, with more females than males. The authors suggested clonal diversity may have been underestimated. Epitopes outside the regions mutated in the B.1.351 and B.1.1.7 variants were reportedly recognized by nearly half of the unique spike-specific TCRs. The vaccine-associated CD4 TCRs covered the entire spike protein, and the dominant responses fell in regions 160-218 and 743-854. Because no day 14 peak-response samples were available, the repertoires could be characterized only after the peak T cell response.

The V gene is TRBV6-5 and the J gene is TRBJ1-1, with a tentative D gene TRBD1 over 5 matching bases. The input for sequencing was peripheral blood, taken on day 0 of AZD1222 vaccination. This sequence was found in an adult in good health. The CDR3 corresponds to CAVEWGNTEAFF. The sequence in DNA is TGTGCCGTAGAGTGGGGCAACACTGAAGCTTTCTTT.